Shown below are 27 T cell receptor beta chains from a single sample sequenced in a study of blood T cell repertoires in COVID-19. Measured with immunoSEQ multiplex PCR; TCRdb has only the in-frame clones, and not every one. The sample holds about 52,000 clones, about four fifths seen once. Sample: peripheral blood. The receptors come from a man in his 70s with active COVID-19.

J is TRBJ1-1 and V is TRBV5-1; D is unclear. The V gene's germline CDR1 is SGHRS and CDR2 YFSETQ. This CDR3 contains 15 residues. V was clipped by 0 bases and J by 1 base, with 10 bases between them. CDR3 nucleotide sequence: TGCGCCAGCAGCTTGGGTCAGCAGGCGAACACTGAAGCTTTCTTT. This sequence encodes CASSLGQQANTEAFF.

The chain carries TRBV7-9 and TRBJ1-6; D may be TRBD1 (6 bases). The germline V and J ends were trimmed by 5 bases and 2 bases, with 10 bases remaining between them. The CDR3 is made up of 15 amino acids. The germline V gene encodes CDR1 SEHNR and CDR2 FQNEAQ (reference sequence). This CDR3 reads CASSPTGPYNSPLHF. The DNA of the CDR3 is TGTGCCAGCAGCCCAACAGGGCCCTATAATTCACCCCTCCACTTT.

The DNA for the CDR3 is TGTGCCAGCAGTTCTGGACTAGCGGGGGGCTCTGAGCAGTTCTTC. As protein: CASSSGLAGGSEQFF. The chain couples TRBV3-1 (or the pseudogene TRBV3-2) to TRBJ2-1, with 14 bases lining up with TRBD2. This CDR3 comprises 15 residues. CDR1 is LGHDT and CDR2 is YNNKEL in the germline V gene (reference sequence). V gave up 6 bases and J gave up 9 bases; unmatched junction bases: 7.

This rearrangement joins TRBV3-1 (or the pseudogene TRBV3-2) to TRBJ1-6, with D possibly matching TRBD1 (6 bases). Between the trimmed V and J ends, which lost 3 bases and 5 bases, there was a span of 20 bases. Germline V gene sequence: CDR1 LGHDT, CDR2 YNNKEL (reference sequence). This CDR3 comprises 18 residues. CDR3 nucleotides: TGTGCCAGCAGCCAGAGGGGGGGCGCCCGCCGAGATAATTCACCCCTCCACTTT. Translating it yields CASSQRGGARRDNSPLHF.

In DNA form, the CDR3 reads TGTGCCAGCAAGAGAATGACGGGCACTGAAGCTTTCTTT. Translation: CASKRMTGTEAFF. V and J are TRBV5-6 and TRBJ1-1; no definite D call. Germline CDR1 is SGHDT and CDR2 is YYEEEE. Trimming took off 6 bases at V and 4 bases at J, with 13 bases between the two ends. This CDR3 region has 13 residues.

This chain connects TRBV7-6 to TRBJ2-5; TRBD1 matches 7 bases. This CDR3 region has 15 residues. V lost 3 bases to trimming and J lost 6 bases; unmatched junction nucleotides: 10. Germline V gene sequence: CDR1 SGHVS, CDR2 FNYEAQ. As DNA, the CDR3 is TGTGCCAGCAGCTTCACCAGACAGGGTAGGAAGACCCAGTACTTC. This translates into CASSFTRQGRKTQYF.

The rearrangement uses TRBV5-6 and TRBJ2-2; 12 nucleotides match TRBD1. Germline CDR1 reads SGHDT; CDR2 reads YYEEEE. Losses at the gene ends were 4 bases for V and 7 bases for J; bases not matched to a gene: 8. This CDR3 spans 16 amino acids. CDR3 sequence (DNA): TGTGCCAGCAGCATAAGGGACAGGGGGCATAACGGGGAGCTGTTTTTT. It yields the protein CASSIRDRGHNGELFF.

This clone has only one observation. The chain couples TRBV7-2 to TRBJ2-3; 14 positions match TRBD2. V lost 5 bases and J lost 8; bases outside the gene matches: 3. From germline, CDR1 is SGHTA and CDR2 FQGNSA. The CDR3 is made up of 14 amino acids. The CDR3 protein is CASSQGLAGVTQYF. CDR3 nucleotides: TGTGCCAGCAGCCAGGGACTAGCGGGAGTTACGCAGTATTTT.

This chain links TRBV28 with TRBJ1-2; tentative D call: TRBD1 (5 bases). This CDR3 is 12 amino acids long. CDR1 MDHEN and CDR2 SYDVKM come from the germline V gene. Trimming took 10 bases from V and 8 from J, leaving 17 bases between them. The CDR3 nucleotides read TGTGCCACCGCGCAGGGCCAAAAGGGCTACACCTTC. Translated, it gives CATAQGQKGYTF.

This chain connects TRBV9 to TRBJ2-2; perhaps TRBD2 as D (5 bases). The CDR3 is 14 amino acids. Trimming removed 0 bases at V and 7 bases at J, with 10 bases between. Germline CDR1 SGDLS, CDR2 YYNGEE. CDR3 DNA: TGTGCCAGCAGCGTAGACGAGGGAAACGGGGAGCTGTTTTTT. Protein: CASSVDEGNGELFF.

The CDR3 DNA follows: TGTGCCAGCAGCTTACAACAGGGGGCCTCTATATCTGGGGCCAACGTCCTGACTTTC. Protein sequence: CASSLQQGASISGANVLTF. This chain uses TRBV5-5 with TRBJ2-6; TRBD1 matches at 9 bases. The V gene's germline CDR1 is SGHKS and CDR2 YYEKEE (reference sequence). This CDR3 is built from 19 residues. With V trimmed by 2 bases and J by 1 base, 10 bases remained unmatched.

J is TRBJ2-3 and V is TRBV5-4; D might be TRBD1 (5 bases). Looked up from germline, CDR1 is SGHNT and CDR2 is YYREEE (reference sequence). This CDR3 region has 15 residues. The V end lost 0 bases, the J end lost 5 bases, and 13 bases lay between the germline ends. CDR3 sequence reads: CASSLGAVGQDTQYF. The CDR3 DNA reads TGTGCCAGCAGCTTGGGGGCGGTGGGGCAAGATACGCAGTATTTT. The variable domain in full, completed from reference TRBV5-4 and TRBJ2-3, reads ETGVTQSPTHLIKTRGQQVTLRCSSQSGHNTVSWYQQALGQGPQFIFQYYREEENGRGNFPPRFSGLQFPNYSSELNVNALELDDSALYLCASSLGAVGQDTQYFGPGTRLTVL.

The V and J genes are TRBV7-9 and TRBJ2-2; TRBD2 matches 11 bases. CDR3 length: 15 amino acids. V trimming: 3 bases; J trimming: 4 bases; junction bases outside the gene matches: 1. The germline V gene has CDR1 SEHNR and CDR2 FQNEAQ (reference sequence). Here the CDR3 reads CASSFLAGGTGELFF. CDR3 bases: TGTGCCAGCAGCTTTCTAGCGGGGGGCACCGGGGAGCTGTTTTTT.

The chain links TRBV5-1 to TRBJ2-4; 11 bases line up with TRBD2. The V segment lost 4 bases and the J segment 2 bases; nucleotides outside the gene matches: 5. Germline loops: CDR1 SGHRS, CDR2 YFSETQ. The CDR3 has 16 residues. The CDR3 protein is CASSPGLAATKNIQYF. The CDR3 DNA reads TGCGCCAGCAGCCCGGGACTAGCGGCCACCAAAAACATTCAGTACTTC.

This chain connects TRBV6-2 or TRBV6-3 to TRBJ1-5, with D tentatively TRBD1 (5 bases). This CDR3 is built from 15 residues. Germline lookup yields CDR1 MNHEY and CDR2 SVGEGT. Trimming left V 5 bases short and J 2 bases short, with 13 bases between. This chain's CDR3 is CASSRPGLRNQPQHF. CDR3 in DNA: TGTGCCAGCAGTCGGCCGGGACTCCGCAATCAGCCCCAGCATTTT.

The chain has TRBV10-3 and TRBJ2-3; 10 nucleotides line up with TRBD2. Unmatched junction bases numbered 11, after V lost 3 bases and J lost 5 bases. CDR3 size: 17 residues. Germline V lookup: CDR1 ENHRY, CDR2 SYGVKD. CDR3 bases: TGTGCCATCAGTGACCCTAGCGGGGGAGCCGGAGGAGATACGCAGTATTTT. Translated: CAISDPSGGAGGDTQYF.

A few counts support this clone. The chain uses TRBV18 and TRBJ1-5, with D perhaps TRBD1 (6 bases). The CDR3 is made up of 16 amino acids. The germline V gene encodes CDR1 KGHSH and CDR2 LQKENI. V shed 3 bases and J shed 11 bases, with 23 bases lying between them. The CDR3 DNA sequence: TGTGCCAGCTCACCGCCTGGCAGGGGCCGGGATGGGGCCCAGCATTTT. Protein sequence: CASSPPGRGRDGAQHF.

V and J are TRBV9 and TRBJ1-3; the D is unclear. Germline CDR1 SGDLS, CDR2 YYNGEE. This CDR3 region has 14 residues. V lost 4 bases, J lost 0 bases, and 8 bases lay in between. As DNA, the CDR3 is TGTGCCAGCAGCACATCTCGCTCTGGAAACACCATATATTTT. Encoded protein: CASSTSRSGNTIYF.

The rearrangement uses TRBV6-2 or TRBV6-3 and TRBJ2-5; maybe TRBD2 (5 bases). The germline V gene encodes CDR1 MNHEY and CDR2 SVGEGT. CDR3 length: 14 amino acids. The ends were cut back, 4 bases at V and 0 bases at J, with 9 bases in the middle. The CDR3 loop reads CASSLTIHQETQYF. CDR3 coding DNA: TGTGCCAGCAGTTTGACTATCCACCAAGAGACCCAGTACTTC.

CDR3 sequence: CASNSLQLGNTGELFF. CDR3 bases: TGTGCCAGTAATTCCCTACAGTTGGGGAACACCGGGGAGCTGTTTTTT. The chain uses TRBV19 and TRBJ2-2; no clear D gene. Trimming left V 7 bases short and J 1 base short, with 16 bases between. The CDR3 is made up of 16 amino acids. Germline lookup yields CDR1 LNHDA and CDR2 SQIVND (reference sequence). Full variable domain (rest looked up from reference TRBV19 and TRBJ2-2): DGGITQSPKYLFRKEGQNVTLSCEQNLNHDAMYWYRQDPGQGLRLIYYSQIVNDFQKGDIAEGYSVSREKKESFPLTVTSAQKNPTAFYLCASNSLQLGNTGELFFGEGSRLTVL.

The genes are TRBV4-1 and TRBJ1-1; no clear D gene. CDR1 is MGHRA and CDR2 is YSYEKL in the germline V gene. The CDR3 runs to 11 residues. Trimming removed 1 base at V and 7 bases at J, with 4 bases between. CDR3 bases: TGCGCCAGCAGCCAAGGACTTGAAGCTTTCTTT. Its protein is CASSQGLEAFF.

The chain combines TRBV6-5 with TRBJ1-1; a possible D gene is TRBD1 (6 bases). V lost 0 bases and J 6 bases, leaving 14 bases between the germline ends. The CDR3 extends over 15 amino acids. Germline assignment: CDR1 MNHEY and CDR2 SVGAGI. CDR3 nucleotides: TGTGCCAGCAGTTACTCTTCTGGGGGCGTCTCTGAAGCTTTCTTT. Protein: CASSYSSGGVSEAFF.

The CDR3 bases are TGTGCCAGCAGCTACGGGACAGAAGAGACCCAGTACTTC. Residues: CASSYGTEETQYF. V usage is TRBV9 and J usage is TRBJ2-5; 7 nucleotides line up with TRBD1. The CDR3 covers 13 residues. Trimming at V came to 4 bases and at J to 3 bases, leaving 3 bases not matched to a gene. The germline V gene encodes CDR1 SGDLS and CDR2 YYNGEE.

The chain is built from TRBV3-1 (or the pseudogene TRBV3-2) and TRBJ2-1; D perhaps matches TRBD2 (5 bases). Trimming took off 0 bases at V and 2 bases at J, with 11 bases between the two ends. Germline CDR1 is LGHDT and CDR2 is YNNKEL (reference sequence). The CDR3 length is 16 residues. The CDR3 sequence: CASSQDPGSTYNEQFF. CDR3 nucleotide sequence: TGTGCCAGCAGCCAAGATCCGGGGAGCACCTACAATGAGCAGTTCTTC.

This clone showed up just a few times. This rearrangement joins TRBV9 to TRBJ2-3; 9 bases are a match to TRBD1. The V and J ends lost 3 bases and 6 bases, in that order; junction bases with no gene match: 8. There are 15 residues in the CDR3. In germline, CDR1 is SGDLS, CDR2 YYNGEE. The CDR3 loop is CASSEGDRVIDTQYF. In DNA, the CDR3 is TGTGCCAGCAGCGAAGGGGACAGGGTCATCGATACGCAGTATTTT.

V usage is TRBV9 and J usage is TRBJ2-3; no clear D gene. The CDR3 length is 15 residues. The V end lost 0 bases, the J end lost 1 base, and 9 bases lay between the germline ends. Germline CDR1 SGDLS, CDR2 YYNGEE. CDR3 sequence: CASSVGVGGTDTQYF. The CDR3 bases are TGTGCCAGCAGCGTAGGGGTAGGAGGCACAGATACGCAGTATTTT. The full variable domain, with the rest looked up from reference TRBV9 and TRBJ2-3, is DSGVTQTPKHLITATGQRVTLRCSPRSGDLSVYWYQQSLDQGLQFLIQYYNGEERAKGNILERFSAQQFPDLHSELNLSSLELGDSALYFCASSVGVGGTDTQYFGPGTRLTVL.

The chain carries TRBV5-6 and TRBJ1-2; 12 nucleotides agree with TRBD1. CDR3 size: 18 residues. Germline lookup yields CDR1 SGHDT and CDR2 YYEEEE. Losses at the gene ends were 1 base for V and 5 bases for J; bases not matched to a gene: 12. The CDR3 DNA reads TGTGCCAGCAGCTTGCCCTCCGGGACAGGGGGCCCAGGTTATGGCTACACCTTC. This encodes CASSLPSGTGGPGYGYTF.